This TCR beta chain originates from a study of blood T cells in healthy people across ages (dated by TCRdb to 2014 to 2015). About the full investigation: Template switching captured roughly one uniquely barcoded TCR beta cDNA molecule per two T cells in model experiments. To track age-related changes in TCR beta repertoire diversity, the study relied on deep sequencing normalized with unique cDNA molecular identifiers. The study analyzed two additional independent replicas of 1 million unique cDNA reads from the same blood draw for two donors, one aged 18 to 29 and one aged 80 or older. To avoid experimental bias, donors of different ages were distributed randomly across sequencing lanes. The donors were split into four age groups: young (average approximately 16 years), middle-aged (39), aged (more than 55) and long-lived (approximately 80). Study-level results and caveats: Since profiling was done on bulk unsorted PBMCs, naive and antigen-experienced compartments could not be conclusively compared. Donor CMV infection status was unknown, potentially confounding age-related changes in expanded clonotypes. Observed TCR beta diversity correlated strongly with the percentage of naive T cells measured by flow cytometry. The long-lived group showed more naive CD4+ T cells, fewer expanded clones and increased TCR diversity than the aged group, suggesting age selection. Observed TCR beta diversity per million T cells fell roughly linearly with age, and a significant reduction was already apparent by age around 40. Total diversity estimates from one million sequenced T cells were considered lower bounds and underestimates.

The CDR3 runs 16 residues from the cysteine to the phenylalanine. Kept here is only the CDR3 DNA, which spans 48 bases and is read in frame from base 1. CDR1 SEHNR and CDR2 FQNEAQ were looked up in the germline V gene (reference sequence). Library method: 5' RACE. A second PCR of about 7 to 12 cycles was run with a J-beta primer mix and a sample-barcoded 5' primer. A unique molecular identifier was introduced onto each TCR beta cDNA molecule by a template-switch 5' adaptor carrying 12 random nucleotides. Each sample yielded at least 2.5 million CDR3-containing paired-end reads. All of the RNA was converted into first-strand cDNA using the Mint cDNA synthesis kit, with a TRBC-specific oligonucleotide serving as the primer. Following uracil-DNA glycosylase treatment, all cDNA underwent a first 18-cycle PCR with the universal primers M1SS and BC2_uni_R. The paper's data handling went like this. For normalization, 1 million high-quality reads, each with a distinct molecular identifier, were randomly selected from each sample. Instead of being binned into consensus sequences, reads that shared molecular identifiers were thrown out. MiTCR, set to a Q25 quality threshold and the strictest error-elimination algorithm, was used for CDR3 identification, clonotype clustering and error correction. A nonparametric unseen species model with Euler transformation was used to estimate lower-bound total TCR beta diversity. The public reads were run again by TCRdb, first through fastp at Q25 and then through MiXCR, and only productive beta chains were kept. When rows share a CDR3 protein, they turn into one entry using the most common DNA and genes. In this record, the V and J calls reflect TCRdb's handling and not the investigators' own analysis. Within this sample are 1,800,000 or so distinct CDR3 sequences, with about 39% of them counted one time only. Around 23% of the sample is held by the ten biggest clonotypes.

The roughly 38 donors, aged roughly 6 to 95 years, were systemically healthy Caucasian individuals from Russia. Approximately 10 milliliters of peripheral blood were collected from each donor into EDTA-treated Vacutainer tubes. Ficoll-Paque density-gradient centrifugation was used to isolate PBMCs, with at least 7 million per sample. Total RNA, at least 6 micrograms per sample, was extracted from PBMCs with Trizol reagent. For every donor, an aliquot of PBMCs went through flow cytometry to measure the percentages of naive CD45RAhigh/CD27high T cells. Points on this clonotype: Its cognate antigen has yet to be identified. Sequence at one end of the junction differs from germline and may be a read error.

Rearrangement joined TRBV7-9 to TRBJ2-7; a stretch of 9 junction bases matches TRBD1. Material: blood. This sequence was found in a human donor in good health. The sequenced DNA is TGTGCCAGTAGCTCCGGACTTACAGGGGGCTTGTACGAGCAGTACTTC. This codes for CASSSGLTGGLYEQYF.